The 22 T cell receptor beta chains presented below share a single source sample, sequenced in a study of blood T cell repertoires in COVID-19. Sequenced by immunoSEQ multiplex PCR; TCRdb stores in-frame clones only, minus some. The profile shows around 140,000 clones, roughly 83% of them singletons. Sample: peripheral blood. All receptors derive from a woman aged 80 or over with acute or convalescent COVID-19.

The chain recombines TRBV5-1 with TRBJ2-1; 10 positions agree with TRBD2. This CDR3 spans 18 amino acids. J was trimmed by 4 bases and V by 0 bases; bases with no gene match: 10. CDR1 is SGHRS, CDR2 YFSETQ, per germline. The DNA for the CDR3 is TGCGCCAGCAGCTTGGCCAGCGGGAGGGCCAGGGATTACAATGAGCAGTTCTTC. Protein sequence: CASSLASGRARDYNEQFF.

The V and J genes are TRBV5-1 and TRBJ2-1; D might be TRBD2 (6 bases). The germline CDR1 and CDR2 sequences are SGHRS and YFSETQ. Trimming shortened V by 2 bases and J by 7 bases, and 22 bases separated the two germline ends. The CDR3 spans 17 residues. The CDR3 loop reads CASSFGLPRTLGNEQFF. As DNA, the CDR3 is TGCGCCAGCAGCTTTGGACTACCACGAACGCTTGGGAATGAGCAGTTCTTC. The whole variable domain, remainder taken from reference TRBV5-1 and TRBJ2-1, is KAGVTQTPRYLIKTRGQQVTLSCSPISGHRSVSWYQQTPGQGLQFLFEYFSETQRNKGNFPGRFSGRQFSNSRSEMNVSTLELGDSALYLCASSFGLPRTLGNEQFFGPGTRLTVL.

This clone was found a few times. This rearrangement joins TRBV5-5 to TRBJ1-6, with D possibly TRBD1 on 5 matching bases. Germline V gene lookup returns CDR1 SGHKS and CDR2 YYEKEE (reference sequence). V dropped 0 bases and J dropped 9 bases, with 13 bases sitting between them. The CDR3 consists of 15 residues. The DNA for the CDR3 is TGTGCCAGCAGCTTGGAGATCAGGGAGGGTTCACCCCTCCACTTT. It is translated as CASSLEIREGSPLHF.

The chain recombines TRBV30 with TRBJ1-6; D not certain. Germline V gene sequence: CDR1 GTSNPN, CDR2 SVGIG (reference sequence). The CDR3 extends over 15 amino acids. Trimming removed 4 bases at V and 6 bases at J, with 16 bases between. This CDR3 reads CAWNSLRAANSPLHF. The CDR3 nucleotides are TGTGCCTGGAACTCCTTGCGGGCGGCTAATTCACCCCTCCACTTT.

The chain carries TRBV19 and TRBJ2-4; 8 nucleotides align to TRBD1. Germline CDR1 LNHDA, CDR2 SQIVND (reference sequence). J gave up 7 bases and V 3 bases, and 17 bases lay outside the gene matches. This CDR3 comprises 18 residues. In DNA, the CDR3 is TGTGCCAGTAGTATTCAGGTGGAAGGGACAGGCGTTAGGAACATTCAGTACTTC. Protein sequence: CASSIQVEGTGVRNIQYF.

This chain uses TRBV6-2 or TRBV6-3 with TRBJ1-4; D may be TRBD1 (6 bases). CDR3 length equals 16 residues. Germline-derived CDR1 and CDR2 are MNHEY and SVGEGT. Trimming left V 2 bases short and J 0 bases short, with 10 bases between. The CDR3 DNA is TGTGCCAGCAGTTACGAAGGGGGAGCAACTAATGAAAAACTGTTTTTT. It is translated as CASSYEGGATNEKLFF.

The rearrangement uses TRBV2 and TRBJ1-1, with a tentative D call TRBD1 (6 bases). The germline V gene has CDR1 SNHLY and CDR2 FYNNEI. The V gene lost 0 bases and the J gene lost 7 bases, with 12 bases spanning the gap. The CDR3 sequence is 14 residues long. The CDR3 nucleotides are TGTGCCAGCAGTGAAGCTAGGGGGAACGGTGAAGCTTTCTTT. This sequence encodes CASSEARGNGEAFF.

This clone showed up just a few times. The gene calls are TRBV11-2 and TRBJ2-7, with D perhaps TRBD2 (5 bases). V lost 5 bases and J 0 bases, leaving 23 bases between the germline ends. Germline V gene lookup returns CDR1 SGHAT and CDR2 FQNNGV. CDR3 size: 18 residues. The CDR3 DNA reads TGTGCCAGCAGCCCACTAGGCTTAGCCTCTCTTTTCTCCTACGAGCAGTACTTC. Translation: CASSPLGLASLFSYEQYF.

This clone appeared a few times. This chain connects TRBV7-8 to TRBJ1-2; D remains unclear. Germline V gene data show CDR1 as SGHVS and CDR2 as FQNEAQ. The V gene lost 1 base and the J gene lost 6 bases, with 9 bases spanning the gap. CDR3 length equals 13 residues. The CDR3 bases are TGTGCCAGCAGCTTAGGCCATTCTAATGGCTACACCTTC. As protein: CASSLGHSNGYTF.

The rearrangement uses TRBV7-8 and TRBJ1-1; D gene unclear. Germline CDR1 SGHVS, CDR2 FQNEAQ. Trimming took 2 bases from V and 5 from J, leaving 9 bases between them. CDR3 size: 13 residues. In nucleotides, the CDR3 is TGTGCCAGCAGCTTAACGCGGGATACTGAAGCTTTCTTT. Translation: CASSLTRDTEAFF.

This chain uses TRBV9 with TRBJ1-3, with 9 bases aligning to TRBD1. CDR1 and CDR2 (germline): SGDLS, YYNGEE. V was pared by 1 base and J by 0 bases, with 8 bases of the junction left unmatched. The CDR3 contains 18 residues. CDR3 amino acids: CASSVLAGTGSSGNTIYF. The CDR3 DNA is TGTGCCAGCAGCGTATTAGCCGGGACAGGGAGCTCTGGAAACACCATATATTTT.

The CDR3 region has the DNA TGTGCCAGCAGTTACTCCCGGGACAGGGGTTCCTACGAGCAGTACTTC. Protein: CASSYSRDRGSYEQYF. The chain recombines TRBV6-2 or TRBV6-3 with TRBJ2-7, with 10 bases matching TRBD1. This CDR3 is built from 16 residues. CDR1 and CDR2 (germline): MNHEY, SVGEGT. V shed 0 bases and J 1 base; nucleotides not matched to a gene: 3.

This clone was counted only a few times. This sequence joins TRBV18 and TRBJ1-6; no firm D call. Germline assignment: CDR1 KGHSH and CDR2 LQKENI. V dropped 4 bases and J dropped 4 bases, with 5 bases sitting between them. The length of the CDR3 is 13 residues. The CDR3 region is CASSLHYNSPLHF. CDR3 DNA: TGTGCCAGCTCACTACATTATAATTCACCCCTCCACTTT.

The rearrangement joins TRBV29-1 to TRBJ2-3, with TRBD2 matching over 10 bases. The J segment lost 0 bases and the V segment lost 5 bases, leaving 8 bases of the junction unmatched. This CDR3 is 16 amino acids long. The germline V gene has CDR1 SQVTM and CDR2 ANQGSEA. The DNA of the CDR3 is TGCAGCGTTTGGGGTAAGCGGGAGGGAAGCACAGATACGCAGTATTTT. It encodes CSVWGKREGSTDTQYF.

Only a few counts were recorded for this clone. The chain joins TRBV6-5 to TRBJ2-1; possibly TRBD2 for D (6 bases). Per the germline V gene, CDR1 is MNHEY and CDR2 is SVGAGI. The CDR3 loop spans 14 amino acids. V lost 6 bases and J 6 bases, leaving 15 bases between the germline ends. The CDR3, as DNA: TGTGCCAGCAGGCCCCGGGGGTCCCCCAATGAGCAGTTCTTC. Translated, it gives CASRPRGSPNEQFF.

The J gene is TRBJ2-1, the V gene TRBV29-1; 13 bases agree with TRBD2. Unmatched junction bases numbered 9, after V lost 6 bases and J lost 1 base. The CDR3 has 17 amino acids. CDR1 and CDR2 from the germline V gene are SQVTM and ANQGSEA. The CDR3 nucleotides read TGCAGCGTGGCCGGGACTAGCGGGACCGGGTCCTACAATGAGCAGTTCTTC. Protein: CSVAGTSGTGSYNEQFF.

This chain connects TRBV7-2 to TRBJ2-3; TRBD2 agrees at 8 bases. The CDR3 length is 14 residues. The V and J ends lost 5 bases and 6 bases, in that order; junction bases with no gene match: 7. From germline, CDR1 is SGHTA and CDR2 FQGNSA. CDR3 in amino acids: CASSPGLAGDTQYF. CDR3 sequence (DNA): TGTGCCAGCAGCCCAGGACTAGCAGGGGATACGCAGTATTTT.

The chain is built from TRBV6-2 or TRBV6-3 and TRBJ1-1; D is undetermined. Germline V gives CDR1 MNHEY, CDR2 SVGEGT. The CDR3 loop spans 13 amino acids. V was shortened by 0 bases and J by 7 bases, with 9 bases between the two germline ends. The CDR3 loop is CASSYSSPLEAFF. The CDR3 DNA reads TGTGCCAGCAGTTACTCGAGCCCGCTTGAAGCTTTCTTT.

V is TRBV30 and J is TRBJ1-2; 9 bases line up with TRBD1. Germline-derived CDR1 and CDR2 are GTSNPN and SVGIG (reference sequence). V dropped 0 bases and J dropped 6; count of bases not matched to a gene: 5. The CDR3 has 14 residues. The DNA of the CDR3 is TGTGCCTGGAGTGTACGAACAGGGGGCCATGGCTACACCTTC. This gives the protein CAWSVRTGGHGYTF. The full variable domain, completed using reference TRBV30 and TRBJ1-2, is SQTIHQWPATLVQPVGSPLSLECTVEGTSNPNLYWYRQAAGRGLQLLFYSVGIGQISSEVPQNLSASRPQDRQFILSSKKLLLSDSGFYLCAWSVRTGGHGYTFGSGTRLTVV.

The rearrangement joins TRBV10-3 to TRBJ1-5; 8 bases are a match to TRBD1. Per germline, CDR1 ENHRY and CDR2 SYGVKD. The CDR3 loop spans 12 amino acids. Trimming at V came to 3 bases and at J to 11 bases, leaving 3 bases not matched to a gene. The CDR3 reads CAISEATGAQHF. The CDR3 DNA sequence: TGTGCCATCAGTGAAGCGACAGGGGCCCAGCATTTT.

This chain connects TRBV6-5 to TRBJ2-1; D unresolved. Trimming stripped 8 bases from V and 2 bases from J, with 16 bases between. CDR3 length equals 15 residues. Germline V gives CDR1 MNHEY, CDR2 SVGAGI. The CDR3 sequence: CASLWANPTYNEQFF. The CDR3 DNA is TGTGCCAGCTTGTGGGCGAACCCCACCTACAATGAGCAGTTCTTC.

The V gene is TRBV5-4, the J gene TRBJ2-5; 8 nucleotides match TRBD2. J was trimmed by 6 bases and V by 2 bases; bases with no gene match: 3. This CDR3 is built from 13 residues. Germline V gene data show CDR1 as SGHNT and CDR2 as YYREEE (reference sequence). DNA of the CDR3: TGTGCCAGCAGCTTAGCGGGAGATAAGACCCAGTACTTC. This sequence encodes CASSLAGDKTQYF.